Listed below are T cell receptor beta chains from one sample, sequenced in a study of T cell repertoires in cytomegalovirus infection. Each CDR3 protein is one row after TCRdb ran MiXCR on the reads. The table has roughly 990,000 distinct CDR3 sequences, under 40% seen once; the top ten hold about an eighth. No cognate antigen is known for these TCRs. The sample in question was cultured CD8+ T cells from PBMCs, obtained from culture after CMV antigen stimulation. These receptor sequences come from a human donor in good health (CMV status not recorded). Some clones in this sample may be carry-over from other donors' samples. CDR3s include the opening cysteine and the closing phenylalanine or tryptophan. Fields, in order: D gene, clone size, V gene, J gene, CDR3 protein, CDR3 DNA. D genes are given only for firm matches. Clone size is not always given. Where it is, it says once, few, many or a class for expanded clones.

TRBD1,few,TRBV6-6,TRBJ1-2,CASSYSNPGQGYGYTF,TGTGCCAGCAGTTACTCGAACCCCGGACAGGGCTATGGCTACACCTTC
TRBD1,-,TRBV7-9,TRBJ1-2,CASSLAGQRLNGYTF,TGTGCCAGCAGCTTAGCGGGACAGCGCCTGAATGGCTACACCTTC
TRBD2,once,TRBV13,TRBJ2-7,CASSDGLAGGNEQYF,TGTGCCAGCAGCGACGGACTAGCGGGTGGAAACGAGCAGTACTTC
-,few,TRBV20-1,TRBJ2-3,CSASTGESTDTQYF,TGCAGTGCTAGCACAGGAGAGAGCACAGATACGCAGTATTTT
-,-,TRBV15,TRBJ2-5,CATNREPRDETQYF,TGTGCCACCAACAGAGAACCGAGGGATGAGACCCAGTACTTC
-,few,TRBV10-2,TRBJ2-1,CASRSGTFNEQFF,TGCGCCAGCAGGTCAGGGACATTCAATGAGCAGTTCTTC
-,few,TRBV7-6,TRBJ2-7,CASSPLLGDYEQYF,TGTGCCAGCAGCCCCTTGTTAGGGGATTACGAGCAGTACTTC
-,-,TRBV7-9,TRBJ2-3,CASSTHSDASSTDTQYF,TGTGCCAGCAGCACTCACTCCGACGCTTCTAGCACAGATACGCAGTATTTT
TRBD2,many,TRBV27,TRBJ2-7,CASSPLAGVIEQYF,TGTGCCAGCAGTCCCTTAGCGGGGGTAATCGAGCAGTACTTC
TRBD1,once,TRBV20-1,TRBJ1-2,CSAGGQGARGYTF,TGCAGTGCTGGGGGACAGGGGGCGCGCGGCTACACCTTC
-,many,TRBV6-2/TRBV6-3,TRBJ1-5,CASGQFSNQPQHF,TGTGCCAGCGGACAGTTTAGCAATCAGCCCCAGCATTTT
-,few,TRBV19,TRBJ2-4,CASSIDPSRAKNIQYF,TGTGCCAGTAGTATAGATCCGTCTAGAGCCAAAAACATTCAGTACTTC
TRBD1,-,TRBV20-1,TRBJ1-2,CSARPPGGPGYGYTF,TGCAGTGCTAGGCCCCCAGGGGGCCCGGGCTATGGCTACACCTTC
-,-,TRBV24-1,TRBJ1-6,CATSDRYNSPLHF,TGTGCCACCAGTGACCGGTATAATTCACCCCTCCACTTT
-,few,TRBV6-2/TRBV6-3,TRBJ1-2,CASSSQRGYTF,TGTGCCAGCAGTTCTCAGAGGGGCTACACCTTC
-,-,TRBV7-3,TRBJ2-3,CASSFYGGSADTQYF,TGTGCCAGCAGCTTTTATGGAGGGAGTGCAGATACGCAGTATTTT
-,few,TRBV6-6,TRBJ2-1,CASRSLTVDEQFF,TGTGCCAGCAGGTCCCTTACAGTGGATGAGCAGTTCTTC
-,-,TRBV12-3/TRBV12-4,TRBJ2-1,CASSLGPGDGHNEQFF,TGTGCCAGCAGTTTAGGACCCGGGGACGGACACAATGAGCAGTTCTTC
-,-,TRBV7-6,TRBJ2-7,CASSSSTDSYEQYF,TGTGCCAGCAGCTCTAGTACAGACTCCTACGAGCAGTACTTC
-,many,TRBV6-1,TRBJ1-1,CASIQGTLGANTEAFF,TGTGCCAGCATACAAGGGACTTTAGGGGCGAACACTGAAGCTTTCTTT
-,-,TRBV12-5,TRBJ1-2,CASGFNLQVNYGYTF,TGTGCTAGTGGTTTCAACTTACAGGTCAACTATGGCTACACCTTC
TRBD1,-,TRBV7-6,TRBJ1-2,CASSTDRTRKRDGYTF,TGTGCCAGCAGCACGGACAGGACCCGAAAAAGGGATGGCTACACCTTC
-,-,TRBV12-3/TRBV12-4,TRBJ2-1,CASRLTLNSYNEQFF,TGTGCCAGCAGACTGACACTAAACTCCTACAATGAGCAGTTCTTC
TRBD1,-,TRBV7-9,TRBJ1-5,CASSLGGTGWQPQHF,TGTGCCAGCAGCTTAGGGGGGACAGGGTGGCAGCCCCAGCATTTT
-,few,TRBV27,TRBJ2-1,CASHPGGLYNEQFF,TGTGCCAGTCACCCGGGTGGGTTATACAATGAGCAGTTCTTC
-,many,TRBV19,TRBJ1-1,CASSIDLITEAFF,TGTGCCAGTAGTATAGACCTGATCACTGAAGCTTTCTTT
-,few,TRBV6-1,TRBJ2-1,CASSEEVAVGYNEQFF,TGTGCCAGCAGTGAAGAGGTAGCGGTGGGGTACAATGAGCAGTTCTTC
TRBD2,many,TRBV7-8,TRBJ2-1,CASHSPASGGIHSYNEQFF,TGTGCCAGCCATTCCCCCGCTAGCGGGGGCATACACTCCTACAATGAGCAGTTCTTC
-,once,TRBV27,TRBJ1-2,CASSLPSGGYGYTF,TGTGCCAGCAGTTTACCTTCCGGGGGCTATGGCTACACCTTC
TRBD2,-,TRBV4-1,TRBJ2-3,CASSLPGLAGGRNTDTQYF,TGCGCCAGCAGCCTCCCGGGACTAGCGGGGGGGCGTAACACAGATACGCAGTATTTT
-,-,TRBV20-1,TRBJ1-5,CSAPPAGDSNQPQHF,TGCAGTGCTCCGCCAGCTGGCGACAGCAATCAGCCCCAGCATTTT
-,-,TRBV6-1,TRBJ1-1,CASSLLFGPTEAFF,TGTGCCAGCAGTCTATTATTTGGGCCCACTGAAGCTTTCTTT
-,once,TRBV29-1,TRBJ2-7,CSVVDPYEQYF,TGCAGCGTTGTGGACCCCTACGAGCAGTACTTC
-,many,TRBV7-2,TRBJ2-3,CAVQGRVADTQYF,TGTGCTGTTCAGGGTAGAGTGGCAGATACGCAGTATTTT
-,-,TRBV20-1,TRBJ2-3,CSARVSFSVADTQYF,TGCAGTGCTAGAGTCAGCTTCTCAGTGGCAGATACGCAGTATTTT
-,-,TRBV6-6,TRBJ2-3,CASTAGVSADTQYF,TGTGCCAGCACCGCAGGGGTCTCGGCAGATACGCAGTATTTT
-,few,TRBV2,TRBJ1-2,CASSEALQADGYTF,TGTGCCAGCAGTGAAGCGCTTCAGGCAGATGGCTACACCTTC
TRBD2,once,TRBV3-1,TRBJ2-4,CASSPPGGGLENIQYF,TGTGCCAGCAGCCCCCCCGGCGGGGGGCTTGAAAACATTCAGTACTTC
TRBD1,-,TRBV20-1,TRBJ2-5,CSARKTGARVLETQYF,TGCAGTGCGCGCAAGACAGGGGCGCGGGTATTAGAGACCCAGTACTTC
-,few,TRBV5-1,TRBJ1-1,CASSRLTAPSMNTEAFF,TGCGCCAGCAGCCGACTTACCGCGCCTTCGATGAACACTGAAGCTTTCTTT
TRBD2,few,TRBV7-9,TRBJ2-3,CASSSGTSGGAFPDTQYF,TGTGCCAGCAGCTCCGGGACTAGCGGGGGGGCCTTCCCAGATACGCAGTATTTT
-,-,TRBV6-5,TRBJ1-2,CASRTVVFNYGYTF,TGTGCCAGCAGAACGGTAGTTTTTAACTATGGCTACACCTTC
-,few,TRBV25-1,TRBJ1-1,CASSLQGYMNTEAFF,TGTGCCAGCAGCCTACAGGGATACATGAACACTGAAGCTTTCTTT
-,many,TRBV7-9,TRBJ2-2,CASSLDAGELFF,TGTGCCAGCAGCCTAGACGCCGGGGAGCTGTTTTTT
-,-,TRBV9,TRBJ2-3,CASSVARTTYTDTQYF,TGTGCCAGCAGCGTAGCACGGACCACTTACACAGATACGCAGTATTTT
TRBD1,-,TRBV6-5,TRBJ2-2,CASSQNPRDRFVSTGELFF,TGTGCCAGCAGTCAAAACCCCCGGGACAGGTTCGTCAGCACCGGGGAGCTGTTTTTT
-,few,TRBV18,TRBJ2-1,CASSPVGYNEQFF,TGTGCCAGCTCACCCGTGGGTTACAATGAGCAGTTCTTC
TRBD2,-,TRBV7-3,TRBJ2-1,CASSSVRRGANNEQFF,TGTGCCAGCAGCTCCGTCCGGCGGGGGGCCAACAATGAGCAGTTCTTC
-,-,TRBV7-6,TRBJ2-2,CASSPTTRSEDPNTGELFF,TGTGCCAGCAGCCCGACGACTAGGAGCGAAGATCCGAACACCGGGGAGCTGTTTTTT